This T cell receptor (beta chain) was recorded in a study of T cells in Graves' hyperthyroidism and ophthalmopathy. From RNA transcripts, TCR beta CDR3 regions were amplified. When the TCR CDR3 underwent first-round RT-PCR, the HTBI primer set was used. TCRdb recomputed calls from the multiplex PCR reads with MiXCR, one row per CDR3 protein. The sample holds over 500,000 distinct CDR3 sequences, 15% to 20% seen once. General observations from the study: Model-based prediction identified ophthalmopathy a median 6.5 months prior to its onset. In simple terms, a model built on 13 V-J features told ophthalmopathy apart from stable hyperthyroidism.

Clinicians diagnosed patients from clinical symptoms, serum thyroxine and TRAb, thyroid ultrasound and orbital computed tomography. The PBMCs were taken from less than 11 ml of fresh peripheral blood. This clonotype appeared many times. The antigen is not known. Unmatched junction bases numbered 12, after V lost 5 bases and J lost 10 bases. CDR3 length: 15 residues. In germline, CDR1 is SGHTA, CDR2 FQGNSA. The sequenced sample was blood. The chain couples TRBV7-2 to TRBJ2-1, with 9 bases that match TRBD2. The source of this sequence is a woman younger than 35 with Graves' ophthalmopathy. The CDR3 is CASSVGTSNTWEQFF. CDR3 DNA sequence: TGTGCCAGCAGCGTCGGGACTAGCAACACTTGGGAGCAGTTCTTC. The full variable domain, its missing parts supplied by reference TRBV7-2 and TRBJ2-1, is GAGVSQSPSNKVTEKGKDVELRCDPISGHTALYWYRQSLGQGLEFLIYFQGNSAPDKSGLPSDRFSAERTGGSVSTLTIQRTQQEDSAVYLCASSVGTSNTWEQFFGPGTRLTVL.